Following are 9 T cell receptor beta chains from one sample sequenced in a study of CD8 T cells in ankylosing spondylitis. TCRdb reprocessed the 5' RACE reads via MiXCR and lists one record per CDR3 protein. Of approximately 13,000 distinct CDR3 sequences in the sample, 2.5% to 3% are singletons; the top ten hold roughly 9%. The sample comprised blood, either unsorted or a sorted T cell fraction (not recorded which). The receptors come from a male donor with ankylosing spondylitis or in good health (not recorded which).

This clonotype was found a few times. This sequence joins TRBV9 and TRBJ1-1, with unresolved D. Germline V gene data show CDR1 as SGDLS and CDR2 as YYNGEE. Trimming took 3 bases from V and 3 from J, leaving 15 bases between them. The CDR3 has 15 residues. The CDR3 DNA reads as TGTGCCAGCAGCGCTAACCCCCCGAGGGACACTGAAGCTTTCTTT. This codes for CASSANPPRDTEAFF. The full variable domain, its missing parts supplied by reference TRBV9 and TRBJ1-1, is DSGVTQTPKHLITATGQRVTLRCSPRSGDLSVYWYQQSLDQGLQFLIQYYNGEERAKGNILERFSAQQFPDLHSELNLSSLELGDSALYFCASSANPPRDTEAFFGQGTRLTVV.

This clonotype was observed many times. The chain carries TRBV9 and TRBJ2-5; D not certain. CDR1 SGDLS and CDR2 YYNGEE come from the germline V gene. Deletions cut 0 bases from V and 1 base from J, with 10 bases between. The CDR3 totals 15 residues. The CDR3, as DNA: TGTGCCAGCAGCGTAGGTTTGGGCGCCCAAGAGACCCAGTACTTC. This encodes CASSVGLGAQETQYF.

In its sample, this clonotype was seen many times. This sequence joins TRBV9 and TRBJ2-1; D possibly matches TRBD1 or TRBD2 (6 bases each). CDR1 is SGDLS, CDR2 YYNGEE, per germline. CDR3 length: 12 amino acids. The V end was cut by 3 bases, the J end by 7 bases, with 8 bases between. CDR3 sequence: CASSEGGNEQFF. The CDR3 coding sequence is TGTGCCAGCAGCGAGGGGGGAAATGAGCAGTTCTTC.

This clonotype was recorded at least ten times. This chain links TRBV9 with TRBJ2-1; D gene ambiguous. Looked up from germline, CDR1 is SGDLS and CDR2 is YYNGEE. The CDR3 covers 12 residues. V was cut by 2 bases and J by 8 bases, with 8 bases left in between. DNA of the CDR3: TGTGCCAGCAGCGTGACTGGAGATGAGCAGTTCTTC. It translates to CASSVTGDEQFF.

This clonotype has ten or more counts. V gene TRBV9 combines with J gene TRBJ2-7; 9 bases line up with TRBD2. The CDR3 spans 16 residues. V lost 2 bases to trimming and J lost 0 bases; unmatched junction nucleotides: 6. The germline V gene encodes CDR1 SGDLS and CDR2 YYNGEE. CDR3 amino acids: CASSVGLAESSYEQYF. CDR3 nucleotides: TGTGCCAGCAGCGTGGGACTAGCTGAAAGCTCCTACGAGCAGTACTTC.

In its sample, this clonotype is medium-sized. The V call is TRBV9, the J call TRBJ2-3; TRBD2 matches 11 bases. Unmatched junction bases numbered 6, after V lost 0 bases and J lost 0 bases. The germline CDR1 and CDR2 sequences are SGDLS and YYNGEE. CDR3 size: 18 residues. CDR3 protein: CASSVATGLAASTDTQYF. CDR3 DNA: TGTGCCAGCAGCGTAGCTACGGGACTAGCGGCAAGCACAGATACGCAGTATTTT.

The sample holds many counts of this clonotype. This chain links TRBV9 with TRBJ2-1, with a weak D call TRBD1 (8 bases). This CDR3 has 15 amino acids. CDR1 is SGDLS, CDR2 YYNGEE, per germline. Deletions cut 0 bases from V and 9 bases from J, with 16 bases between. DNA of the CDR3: TGTGCCAGCAGCGTAGGACAGGGGACTAACCGTGAGCAGTTCTTC. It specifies CASSVGQGTNREQFF.

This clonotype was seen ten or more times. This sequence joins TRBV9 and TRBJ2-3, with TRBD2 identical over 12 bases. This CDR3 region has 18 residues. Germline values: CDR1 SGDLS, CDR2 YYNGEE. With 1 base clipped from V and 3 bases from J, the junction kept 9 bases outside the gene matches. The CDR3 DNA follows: TGTGCCAGCAGCGTAAGCGGACTAGCGGGGATTGTAACAGATACGCAGTATTTT. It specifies CASSVSGLAGIVTDTQYF.

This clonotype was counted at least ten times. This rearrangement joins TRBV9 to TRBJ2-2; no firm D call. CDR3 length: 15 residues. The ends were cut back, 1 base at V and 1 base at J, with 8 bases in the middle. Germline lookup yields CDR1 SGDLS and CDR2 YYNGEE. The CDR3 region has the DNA TGTGCCAGCAGCGTACTGGGCAGGAACACCGGGGAGCTGTTTTTT. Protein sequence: CASSVLGRNTGELFF.